This TCR beta chain was captured in a study of vaccination and CD4 T cells after COVID-19. Study-level background: As their vaccination, participants received two doses of either BNT162b2 or mRNA-1273 vaccine. Convalescent patients gave post-COVID blood a median approximately 100 days post-diagnosis, range 35 to 161. Cellular stimulation was performed using overlapping spike peptides derived from SARS-CoV-2, HCoV-NL63, HCoV-OC43 and HCoV-229E.

Remarks on this clonotype: What it binds is not known.

This CDR3 is built from 15 residues. With 5 bases removed from V and 5 bases from J, the gap between germline ends came to 18 bases. Germline CDR1 reads MNHNS; CDR2 reads SASEGT. The Oncomine TCR Beta short-read assay was applied to DNA of cultured CD4+ T cells. Researchers extracted genomic DNA from CD4+ T cells that had been cultured. From the PCR reads, TCRdb called clonotypes with MiXCR, one entry per CDR3 protein. In the table there are about 15,000 distinct CDR3 sequences, 42% of which are singletons. Regarding treatment: roughly 11-day PBMC culture with coronavirus spike peptide pools or control peptides (ViraFEST assay).

The chain carries TRBV6-1 and TRBJ1-1; no firm D call. The TCR sequence derives from a human donor with COVID-19. The sample taken for sequencing was cultured CD4+ T cells from blood. CDR3 nucleotide sequence: TGTGCCAGCAGTACCCAGGCTCTGGGAACAACTGAAGCTTTCTTT. This gives the protein CASSTQALGTTEAFF.